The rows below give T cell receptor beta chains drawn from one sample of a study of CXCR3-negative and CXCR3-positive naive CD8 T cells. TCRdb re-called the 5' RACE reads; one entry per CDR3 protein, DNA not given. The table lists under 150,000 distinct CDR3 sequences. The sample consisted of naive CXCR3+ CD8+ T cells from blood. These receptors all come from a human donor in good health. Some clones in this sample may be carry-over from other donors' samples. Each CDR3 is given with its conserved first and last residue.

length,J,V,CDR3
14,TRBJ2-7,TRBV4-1,CASSPRDSHYEQYF
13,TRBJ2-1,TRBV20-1,CSAKVAGTNEQFF
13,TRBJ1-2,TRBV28,CASRDRVRHGYTF
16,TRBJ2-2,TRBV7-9,CASSDPRLAKAGELFF
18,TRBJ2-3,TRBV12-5,CASGFSLSPTIVTDTQYF
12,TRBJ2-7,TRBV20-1,CSAREGGYEQYF
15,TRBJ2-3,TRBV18,CASSPGTSSRDTQYF
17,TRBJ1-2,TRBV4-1,CASSNLIGQRANYGYTF
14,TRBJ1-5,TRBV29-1,CSVGGQGGNQPQHF
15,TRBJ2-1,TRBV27,CASSFGDPDYNEQFF
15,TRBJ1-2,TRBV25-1,CASSESGLYTYGYTF
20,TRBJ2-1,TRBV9,CASSTNPGLAGGNAYNEQFF
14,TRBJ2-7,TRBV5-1,CASSLVGETYEQYF
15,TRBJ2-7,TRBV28,CASTLTLGLAYEQYF
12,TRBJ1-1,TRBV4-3,CASSQDTDQAFF
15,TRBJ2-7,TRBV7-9,CASSSPGGSFNEQYF
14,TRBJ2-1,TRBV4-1,CASSQDEGYNEQFF
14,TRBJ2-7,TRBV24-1,CATSDPDRGNEQYF
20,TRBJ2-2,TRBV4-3,CASSQVNRGPESGNTGELFF
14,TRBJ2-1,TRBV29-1,CSVEGTGVENEQFF
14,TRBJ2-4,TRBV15,CATSRDLGVDIQYF
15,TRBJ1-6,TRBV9,CASSGQGSYNSPLHF
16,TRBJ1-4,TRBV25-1,CASSELVSGGDEKLFF
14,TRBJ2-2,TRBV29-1,CSAQDSGGGGELFF
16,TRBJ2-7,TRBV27,CASSFPSTTGGYEQYF
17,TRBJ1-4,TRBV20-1,CSAPGPGRVWSNEKLFF